The 27 T cell receptor beta chains listed next were all sequenced from one sample in a study of metastatic and nonmetastatic thyroid tumors. Patients underwent thyroid surgery, and none had received any treatment before it. TCRdb ran MiXCR on the PCR reads. The top ten clones hold around 13% of a sample with tens of thousands of clones, 18% of them seen once. Sequenced input: tumor tissue. These receptors were collected from a female donor with papillary thyroid cancer or a benign thyroid nodule (not recorded which). Some clones in this sample may be carry-over from other donors' samples.

At least ten counts were recorded for this clone. The chain is built from TRBV20-1 and TRBJ1-6; the D gene is possibly TRBD1 (6 bases). Germline V gene sequence: CDR1 DFQATT, CDR2 SNEGSKA (reference sequence). The CDR3 spans 16 residues. Trimming took 6 bases from V and 3 from J, leaving 18 bases between them. The DNA of the CDR3 is TGCAGTGCGCAAAGCGGGGGGCCTAGCTATAATTCACCCCTCCACTTT. Translating it yields CSAQSGGPSYNSPLHF.

This clone occurred many times. The chain combines TRBV28 with TRBJ2-1; 9 bases map to TRBD2. CDR3 length: 16 amino acids. V shed 0 bases and J 7 bases; nucleotides not matched to a gene: 7. Per germline, CDR1 MDHEN and CDR2 SYDVKM. In DNA, the CDR3 is TGTGCCAGCAGTTTATGGACTAGCGGACGCCGTAATGAGCAGTTCTTC. It translates to CASSLWTSGRRNEQFF.

The table lists this clone with a few counts. The rearrangement uses TRBV19 and TRBJ2-7, with D possibly called TRBD1 or TRBD2 (6 bases each). Looked up from germline, CDR1 is LNHDA and CDR2 is SQIVND (reference sequence). The CDR3 spans 14 residues. V gave up 10 bases and J gave up 2 bases, with 18 bases separating them. The CDR3 sequence is CATRGAGEAYEQYF. CDR3 bases: TGTGCCACCAGAGGGGCAGGGGAGGCCTACGAGCAGTACTTC.

The chain combines TRBV5-1 with TRBJ1-1, with D hard to call. The V gene lost 0 bases and the J gene lost 7 bases, with 10 bases spanning the gap. CDR1 is SGHRS, CDR2 YFSETQ, per germline. The CDR3 covers 13 residues. This chain's CDR3 is CASSLGRAFEAFF. The CDR3 region has the DNA TGCGCCAGCAGCTTGGGGCGCGCCTTTGAAGCTTTCTTT.

This clone showed up just a few times. This chain joins TRBV4-2 and TRBJ1-5, with D possibly matching TRBD1 (5 bases). Per the germline V gene, CDR1 is LGHNA and CDR2 is YNFKEQ. V dropped 0 bases and J dropped 9 bases, with 15 bases sitting between them. The CDR3 is made up of 15 amino acids. The CDR3 here is CASSQDRRGGVPQHF. The CDR3 nucleotides read TGTGCCAGCAGCCAAGATCGGAGGGGCGGGGTGCCCCAGCATTTT.

The genes are TRBV27 and TRBJ2-7, with D possibly matching TRBD2 (5 bases). The V end lost 2 bases, the J end lost 13 bases, and 21 bases lay between the germline ends. This CDR3 is 14 amino acids long. The germline CDR1 and CDR2 sequences are MNHEY and SMNVEV (reference sequence). The CDR3 is CASSLSGASYDHYF. CDR3 coding DNA: TGTGCCAGCAGTTTAAGCGGAGCAAGTTACGATCATTACTTC.

This clone has only a few counts. The rearrangement joins TRBV6-1 to TRBJ1-5; no reliable D call. The V gene lost 1 base and the J gene lost 2 bases, with 12 bases spanning the gap. CDR1 is MNHNS, CDR2 SASEGT, per germline. CDR3 size: 16 residues. Written as DNA, the CDR3 is TGTGCCAGCAGTGAAGAGGACGGCAGAGGCAATCAGCCCCAGCATTTT. Protein: CASSEEDGRGNQPQHF.

V usage is TRBV4-1 and J usage is TRBJ2-1; D uncertain. Germline lookup yields CDR1 MGHRA and CDR2 YSYEKL. CDR3 length: 13 residues. V was pared by 4 bases and J by 7 bases, with 11 bases between. The CDR3 DNA reads as TGCGCCAGCAGCCCCCCGGTGAAAAATGAGCAGTTCTTC. Translation: CASSPPVKNEQFF.

This clone was recorded at least ten times. The chain links TRBV5-1 to TRBJ2-7; 10 bases fit TRBD1. After removal of 4 bases from V and 5 bases from J, the junction contained 9 bases not matched to a gene. Per the germline V gene, CDR1 is SGHRS and CDR2 is YFSETQ. There are 15 residues in the CDR3. CDR3 in amino acids: CASSPDRGYPNEQYF. DNA of the CDR3: TGCGCCAGCAGCCCGGACAGGGGGTACCCAAACGAGCAGTACTTC.

This clone occurred many times. The J gene is TRBJ2-5, the V gene TRBV6-2 or TRBV6-3, with TRBD2 as a possible D gene (6 bases). Between the trimmed V and J ends, which lost 5 bases and 2 bases, there was a span of 12 bases. Germline V CDR1 and CDR2: MNHEY, SVGEGT. CDR3 length: 14 residues. Here the CDR3 reads CASSPTSGQETQYF. The CDR3 nucleotides read TGTGCCAGCAGTCCGACCAGCGGGCAAGAGACCCAGTACTTC.

There are many counts of this clone. The rearrangement links TRBV19 to TRBJ2-7; 11 positions match TRBD2. Trimming took 3 bases from V and 6 from J; bases not matched to a gene: 7. Germline assignment: CDR1 LNHDA and CDR2 SQIVND (reference sequence). The CDR3 is made up of 15 amino acids. The CDR3 protein is CASSIVAGLAVEQYF. The CDR3 region has the DNA TGTGCCAGTAGTATTGTGGCGGGACTAGCGGTCGAGCAGTACTTC.

This clone came up many times. This chain uses TRBV6-2 or TRBV6-3 with TRBJ2-2; the D gene is possibly TRBD1 (5 bases). In germline, CDR1 is MNHEY, CDR2 SVGEGT. The CDR3 covers 17 residues. V gave up 2 bases and J gave up 4 bases, with 17 bases separating them. The CDR3: CASSYPTGRAVTGELFF. The CDR3 DNA sequence: TGTGCCAGCAGTTACCCAACCGGCAGGGCGGTCACCGGGGAGCTGTTTTTT.

This clone is termed medium-sized. The V call is TRBV19, the J call TRBJ2-7, with 9 bases lining up with TRBD2. Germline CDR1 is LNHDA and CDR2 is SQIVND (reference sequence). The CDR3 has 16 residues. V dropped 5 bases and J dropped 3; count of bases not matched to a gene: 11. The CDR3 protein is CASSPLNSGSNYEQYF. The CDR3 coding sequence is TGTGCCAGTAGTCCCCTGAATAGCGGGAGTAACTACGAGCAGTACTTC. Supplemented by reference TRBV19 and TRBJ2-7, the full variable domain reads DGGITQSPKYLFRKEGQNVTLSCEQNLNHDAMYWYRQDPGQGLRLIYYSQIVNDFQKGDIAEGYSVSREKKESFPLTVTSAQKNPTAFYLCASSPLNSGSNYEQYFGPGTRLTVT.

The chain has TRBV28 and TRBJ2-5; D may be TRBD1 (8 bases). V shed 5 bases and J shed 8 bases, with 24 bases lying between them. Germline assignment: CDR1 MDHEN and CDR2 SYDVKM. The CDR3 spans 16 residues. In DNA form, the CDR3 reads TGTGCCAGCAGTCGACAGGGGATAGCGGGCGCAGATACCCAGTACTTC. This gives the protein CASSRQGIAGADTQYF. Full variable domain (outside the CDR3, taken from reference TRBV28 and TRBJ2-5): DVKVTQSSRYLVKRTGEKVFLECVQDMDHENMFWYRQDPGLGLRLIYFSYDVKMKEKGDIPEGYSVSREKKERFSLILESASTNQTSMYLCASSRQGIAGADTQYFGPGTRLLVL.

The sample holds a few counts of this clone. A much larger clone differs by one base, so this may be a read error. The CDR3 here is CASSQDSGTVSYGYTF. The CDR3 nucleotides are TGTGCCAGCAGCCAAGACTCCGGGACAGTGTCCTATGGCTACACCTTC. The rearrangement uses TRBV4-2 and TRBJ1-2; TRBD1 matches 7 bases. With 0 bases clipped from V and 4 bases from J, the junction kept 8 bases outside the gene matches. This CDR3 has 16 amino acids. Per the germline V gene, CDR1 is LGHNA and CDR2 is YNFKEQ.

This clone was seen many times. The chain employs TRBV3-1 and TRBJ2-7; D is perhaps TRBD2 (5 bases). Germline V gene lookup returns CDR1 LGHDT and CDR2 YNNKEL (reference sequence). V shed 3 bases and J shed 3 bases, with 6 bases lying between them. CDR3 length equals 12 residues. As DNA, the CDR3 is TGTGCCAGCAGCCACGAGGGCTACGAGCAGTACTTC. It specifies CASSHEGYEQYF.

The chain is built from TRBV20-1 and TRBJ2-3; D perhaps matches TRBD2 (5 bases). This CDR3 has 15 amino acids. Germline CDR1 DFQATT, CDR2 SNEGSKA (reference sequence). V was trimmed by 3 bases and J by 2 bases, leaving 15 bases between them. In DNA form, the CDR3 reads TGCAGTGCTAGGGACTCCTCTCGCGCCACAGATACGCAGTATTTT. It codes for CSARDSSRATDTQYF.

This clone was counted only a few times. CDR3 region: CASSDATSWSVDEQYF. In DNA, the CDR3 is TGCGCCAGCAGTGATGCAACTAGCTGGAGCGTCGACGAGCAGTACTTC. The V gene is TRBV10-1, the J gene TRBJ2-7; a possible D gene is TRBD2 (6 bases). Germline V gives CDR1 WNHNN, CDR2 SYGVQD (reference sequence). This CDR3 spans 16 amino acids. Trimming took off 3 bases at V and 5 bases at J, with 20 bases between the two ends.

The chain is built from TRBV11-2 and TRBJ2-3; 7 nucleotides agree with TRBD2. CDR1 and CDR2 from the germline V gene are SGHAT and FQNNGV. The CDR3 spans 17 residues. Trimming at V came to 1 base and at J to 6 bases, leaving 13 bases not matched to a gene. The CDR3 nucleotides read TGTGCCAGCAGCTTAGTGGCAGGTGGTAACGGGGGGGATACGCAGTATTTT. Its protein product is CASSLVAGGNGGDTQYF.

Comments on this clone: Compared with germline, one end of the junction differs, possibly owing to a read error. The chain combines TRBV11-2 with TRBJ1-1; D is possibly TRBD1 (5 bases). The CDR3 loop spans 14 amino acids. Per the germline V gene, CDR1 is SGHAT and CDR2 is FQNNGV. The CDR3 is CASKRDWVNTGAFF. As DNA, the CDR3 is TGTGCCAGCAAACGGGACTGGGTGAACACTGGAGCTTTCTTT.

This clone was detected ten times or more. J is TRBJ1-1 and V is TRBV28; TRBD1 aligns across 10 bases. The trim removed 6 bases at V and 8 bases at J, leaving 18 bases unmatched. Germline V gene data show CDR1 as MDHEN and CDR2 as SYDVKM. The CDR3 has 17 residues. This CDR3 is CASRSLRQGAAYSEAFF. The CDR3 DNA follows: TGTGCCAGCAGGTCCCTCAGACAGGGGGCGGCTTATTCGGAAGCTTTCTTT.

This clone was seen at least ten times. The rearrangement uses TRBV12-3 or TRBV12-4 and TRBJ2-1; no clear D. The CDR3 has 14 residues. V lost 7 bases to trimming and J lost 4 bases, with 14 bases between them. The CDR3 here is CASILKGGYNEQFF. The DNA of the CDR3 is TGTGCCAGCATCTTAAAAGGCGGTTACAATGAGCAGTTCTTC.

This clone appeared many times. CDR3 nucleotides: TGTGCCAGCAGTTTTGGTGGGGGGGGAGAGACCCAGTACTTC. Protein sequence: CASSFGGGGETQYF. The genes are TRBV12-3 or TRBV12-4 and TRBJ2-5; 7 bases fit TRBD2. J gave up 4 bases and V 3 bases, and 5 bases lay outside the gene matches. CDR3 length equals 14 residues.

This clone was seen many times. In DNA form, the CDR3 reads TGTGCCACCAGCGGGGAAGCAGATACGCAGTATTTT. Translated, it gives CATSGEADTQYF. V gene TRBV24-1 combines with J gene TRBJ2-3, with a tentative D call TRBD2 (5 bases). Trimming left V 7 bases short and J 4 bases short, with 8 bases between. The CDR3 covers 12 residues. The germline V gene encodes CDR1 KGHDR and CDR2 SFDVKD.

This clone was observed at least ten times. The chain carries TRBV29-1 and TRBJ1-2; D is ambiguous. The V gene's germline CDR1 is SQVTM and CDR2 ANQGSEA. V lost 2 bases, J lost 7 bases, and 11 bases lay in between. CDR3 length: 12 amino acids. DNA for the CDR3: TGCAGCGTTGAAAGCGGTTCCCTTGGCTACACCTTC. Translating gives CSVESGSLGYTF.

A single count supports this clone. Mismatch with germline at one junction end may stem from a read error. The rearrangement joins TRBV5-6 to TRBJ2-7; D gene unclear. The CDR3 is 16 amino acids. The germline V gene has CDR1 SGHDT and CDR2 YYEEEE. The CDR3 sequence: CASSLGDTISFYEQYF. The CDR3 DNA sequence: TGTGCCAGTAGCTTGGGCGACACGATCTCGTTTTACGAGCAGTACTTC.

This clone was detected ten times or more. This rearrangement joins TRBV27 to TRBJ1-5, with D perhaps matching TRBD1 (6 bases). The V and J ends lost 3 bases and 4 bases respectively, with 10 bases between them. CDR3 length: 14 amino acids. Per germline, CDR1 MNHEY and CDR2 SMNVEV (reference sequence). The CDR3 here is CASSFAGENQPQHF. The CDR3 nucleotides are TGTGCCAGCAGTTTTGCAGGGGAGAATCAGCCCCAGCATTTT.